The clone carrying this TCR beta chain was observed a handful of times. The sample is drawn from a study of Ad26.COV2.S vaccination and SARS-CoV-2 variants. Study context: Recipients of Ad26.COV2.S got it intramuscularly, once or twice 56 days apart.

Trimming shortened V by 4 bases and J by 0 bases, and 18 bases separated the two germline ends. The CDR3 contains 17 residues. The V gene's germline CDR1 is LGHNA and CDR2 YNFKEQ. Regarding treatment: approximately 18 received Ad26.COV2.S at low or high dose, single or two shots; roughly five received placebo; per-sample allocation not given. Repertoires come from day 63 after the first vaccine or placebo injection. Donor was an adult aged 18-55 years in Boston. Profiling relied on immunoSEQ multiplex PCR, and the TCRdb table lists in-frame clones only, not all of them. The data show approximately 460,000 clones, 89% seen once.

This sample comprised peripheral blood, obtained in a trial of Ad26.COV2.S vaccine versus placebo. The chain links TRBV4-2 to TRBJ1-1; D unclear. The receptor comes from a person aged 18-65 years who received the Ad26.COV2.S COVID-19 vaccine or a placebo. The CDR3 spells CASSPLGAERMNTEAFF. In nucleotides, the CDR3 is TGTGCCAGCAGCCCCCTAGGCGCGGAGAGAATGAACACTGAAGCTTTCTTT.